This T cell receptor (beta chain) was recovered during a study of T cells after posttransplantation cyclophosphamide. TCRdb's copy holds only in-frame clones and misses some; the assay was immunoSEQ multiplex PCR. Of about 22,000 clones in the sample, 85% to 90% are singletons; the top ten hold roughly 12%. General study results and limits: Skin or GI-infiltrating T cells shared few TRB sequences with blood. Later blood repertoires were often dominated by clones from the donor CD8+ memory compartment. After PTCy, TRB diversity resembled that of CNI/methotrexate controls.

V gave up 1 base and J gave up 3 bases, with 13 bases separating them. Per germline, CDR1 KGHSH and CDR2 LQKENI. The CDR3 has 15 amino acids. With regard to this clone: The antigen is not known.

Treatment was busulfan-fludarabine conditioning, a marrow graft, and cyclophosphamide on days +3 and +4. The origin of this receptor is a female patient aged 25-39 years who received an allogeneic stem cell transplant from an unrelated donor, was CMV-positive, and had no GVHD. Among the T cells, some may be from the graft donor. The chain combines TRBV18 with TRBJ2-7, with D possibly being TRBD1 (6 bases). Material: PBMCs, obtained after allogeneic stem cell transplant with posttransplant cyclophosphamide. Here the CDR3 reads CASSPQQGSGYEQYF. The CDR3 coding sequence is TGTGCCAGCTCACCACAACAGGGAAGTGGCTACGAGCAGTACTTC. The full variable domain, completed using reference TRBV18 and TRBJ2-7, is NAGVMQNPRHLVRRRGQEARLRCSPMKGHSHVYWYRQLPEEGLKFMVYLQKENIIDESGMPKERFSAEFPKEGPSILRIQQVVRGDSAAYFCASSPQQGSGYEQYFGPGTRLTVT.